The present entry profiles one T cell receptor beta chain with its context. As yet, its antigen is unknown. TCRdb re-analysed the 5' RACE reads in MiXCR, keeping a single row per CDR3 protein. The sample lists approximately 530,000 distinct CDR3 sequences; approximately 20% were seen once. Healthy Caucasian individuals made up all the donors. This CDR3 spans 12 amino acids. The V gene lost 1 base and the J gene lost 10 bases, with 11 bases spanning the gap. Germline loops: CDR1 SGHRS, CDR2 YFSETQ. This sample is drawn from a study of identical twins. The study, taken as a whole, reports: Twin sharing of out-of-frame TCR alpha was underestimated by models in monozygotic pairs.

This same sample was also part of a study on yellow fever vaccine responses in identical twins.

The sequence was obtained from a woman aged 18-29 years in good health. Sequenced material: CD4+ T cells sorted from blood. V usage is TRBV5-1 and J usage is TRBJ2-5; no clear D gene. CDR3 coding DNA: TGCGCCAGCAGCTTGCCCCTCGGTGACCAGTACTTC. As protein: CASSLPLGDQYF.